This is a list of T cell receptor beta chains from one sample in a study of CD8+CD57+ T cells in acquired aplastic anemia. TCRdb itself ran the reads through MiXCR, one entry per CDR3 protein. The data contain some 140,000 distinct CDR3 sequences, roughly half of them singletons. Sample: sorted CD4+, CD8+, or CD8+CD57+ T cells (not recorded which) from PBMCs. These receptors were collected from a human donor with aplastic anemia. CDR3s include the opening cysteine and the closing phenylalanine or tryptophan. A D gene is named only where the DNA matches it firmly. The size field is filled for only some rows; it gives once, few, many or a size class.

>TRBJ2-5|TRBV5-5|.|.
TGTGCCAGGAGCTTGGTGGGTGAGACCCAGTACTTC
CARSLVGETQYF
>TRBJ2-7|TRBV4-1|many|.
TGCGCCAGCAGCCATCTCGGGGCTAACTACGAGCAGTACTTC
CASSHLGANYEQYF
>TRBJ2-7|TRBV29-1|many|TRBD1
TGCAGCGCCGAGGACAGGGCCAATTACGAGCAGTACTTC
CSAEDRANYEQYF
>TRBJ1-1|TRBV10-3|many|TRBD1
TGTGCCATCCTAGGGGGCGAAGGCACTGAAGCTTTCTTT
CAILGGEGTEAFF
>TRBJ1-6|TRBV27|.|TRBD1
TGTGCCAGCAGTAAGTCCCCGACAGGGGAGTATAATTCACCCCTCCACTTT
CASSKSPTGEYNSPLHF
>TRBJ2-2|TRBV11-1|.|.
TGTGCCAGCAGCTATGACGGCAACACCGGGGAGCTGTTTTTT
CASSYDGNTGELFF
>TRBJ2-7|TRBV13|.|.
TGTGCCAGCAGGGGAAGACAGGCCCGTCGCTACGAGCAGTACTTC
CASRGRQARRYEQYF
>TRBJ2-1|TRBV20-1|.|TRBD2
TGCAGTGCTTATCCGGGACTAGCTAACAATGAGCAGTTCTTC
CSAYPGLANNEQFF
>TRBJ1-2|TRBV2|.|TRBD1
TGTGCCAGCAGTGCGATACAGGGGAACTATGGCTACACCTTC
CASSAIQGNYGYTF
>TRBJ2-3|TRBV11-2|many|TRBD2
TGTGCCAGCAGCCCCAACCTGGGACTAGCGGTTGCAGATACGCAGTATTTT
CASSPNLGLAVADTQYF
>TRBJ1-4|TRBV4-1|.|.
TGCGCCAGCAGCCAAGATCCCCAGGGTAATGAAAAAATGTTTTTT
CASSQDPQGNEKMFF
>TRBJ2-3|TRBV5-1|.|.
TGCGCCAGCAGCCCCTGGGGGGATAGCACAGATACGCAGTATTTT
CASSPWGDSTDTQYF
>TRBJ2-2|TRBV5-1|.|.
TGCGCCAGCAGCTTAGACAAGGACAGAGCACTTCCGAACACCGGGGAGCTGGTTTTT
CASSLDKDRALPNTGELVF
>TRBJ2-7|TRBV29-1|many|.
TGCAGCGTTTCGGGACAACAGAGCACCTACGAGCAGTACTTC
CSVSGQQSTYEQYF
>TRBJ2-1|TRBV2|.|TRBD1
TGTGCCCGACAAGGGGACAGGGGCGCCAATGAGCAGTTCTTC
CARQGDRGANEQFF
>TRBJ2-2|TRBV7-9|.|.
TGTGCCAGCAGCCGGACTACCGCGAACACCGGGGAGCTGTTTTTT
CASSRTTANTGELFF
>TRBJ2-7|TRBV7-6|.|.
TGTGCCAGCAGCTTAGCAGACGGATACGAGCAGTACTTC
CASSLADGYEQYF
>TRBJ2-5|TRBV20-1|.|TRBD2
TGCAGTGCCCAGACTAGCGGGAGCATTCAAGAGACCCAGTACTTC
CSAQTSGSIQETQYF
>TRBJ1-4|TRBV7-6|few|.
TGTGCCAGCACCCTCAATGAAAAACTGTTTTTT
CASTLNEKLFF
>TRBJ1-2|TRBV25-1|few|.
TGTGCCAGCAGCCCCGCCCCACAGGCCAGAGAGGGCTACACCTTC
CASSPAPQAREGYTF
>TRBJ2-1|TRBV24-1|.|TRBD1
TGTGCCACCAGTGCTCAGGACAGGGGTGAGCAGTTCTTC
CATSAQDRGEQFF
>TRBJ2-1|TRBV10-3|.|.
TGTGCCATCAGTGAGCAGGGGTACAATGAGCAGTTCTTC
CAISEQGYNEQFF
>TRBJ2-3|TRBV7-4|.|.
TGTGCCAGCAGTTCAGCTAGGGATACGCAGTATTTT
CASSSARDTQYF
>TRBJ2-3|TRBV15|.|TRBD2
TGCGCCAGCAGCCACACGACTAGCGGAAGCACAGATACGCAGTATTTT
CASSHTTSGSTDTQYF
>TRBJ1-3|TRBV27|.|.
TGTGCCAGCAGTGTGGGGGAGAAACACCATATATTT
CASSVGEKHHIF
>TRBJ1-1|TRBV2|few|TRBD1
TGTGCCAGCAGTGGTAGGACAGGGGGCCGGGCTTTCTTT
CASSGRTGGRAFF
>TRBJ1-1|TRBV5-4|many|.
TGTGCCAGCAGCGTCCACAGGGTCGGGACTGAAGCTTTCTTT
CASSVHRVGTEAFF
>TRBJ2-2|TRBV10-1|many|.
TGCGCCAGCAGTGAGGCGGATGCCGGGGAGCTGTTTTTT
CASSEADAGELFF
>TRBJ1-2|TRBV6-4|.|.
TGTGCCAGCCGCGACGACGGGGAGGGTCCGCTTAACTATGGCTACACTTTC
CASRDDGEGPLNYGYTF
>TRBJ2-7|TRBV20-1|many|TRBD2
TGCAGTGCTAGAGATCGCCTAGCGGGGGGGTACGAGCAGTACTTC
CSARDRLAGGYEQYF
>TRBJ2-2|TRBV7-9|many|.
TGTGCCAGCAGCTTAAGCGGGGAGCTGTTTTTT
CASSLSGELFF
>TRBJ1-6|TRBV10-3|.|.
TGTGCCATACCAGCGGGGGGGCCCCTCCACTTT
CAIPAGGPLHF
>TRBJ2-7|TRBV13|many|TRBD2
TGTGCCAGCAGCCCACGGGGACTAGCGGGAGACTACGAGCAGTACTTC
CASSPRGLAGDYEQYF
>TRBJ1-2|TRBV6-1|many|TRBD1
TGTGCCAGCATGCGGACAGGGGCTGAACCTAACTATGGCTACACCTTC
CASMRTGAEPNYGYTF
>TRBJ2-5|TRBV10-2|.|.
TGCGCCAGCAGTGACAGGGGCGTAGAGACCCAGTACTTC
CASSDRGVETQYF
>TRBJ2-7|TRBV7-9|.|.
TGTGCCAGCAGCGGGGACGACTACGAGCAGTACTTC
CASSGDDYEQYF
>TRBJ2-5|TRBV2|.|.
TGTGCCAGCAGTGAAGAAGTGGGGGAGACCCAGTACTTC
CASSEEVGETQYF
>TRBJ1-2|TRBV19|many|.
TGTGCCAGTAGTACCCCCAGGGCAGGGAACTATGGCTACACCTTC
CASSTPRAGNYGYTF
>TRBJ2-6|TRBV10-3|once|.
TGTGCCATCAGTGACCCCGACAGAGGCTCTGGGGCCAACGTCCTGACTTTC
CAISDPDRGSGANVLTF
>TRBJ1-1|TRBV2|.|.
TGTGCCAGCAAAGGCATCCCGATGAACACTGAAGCTTTCTTT
CASKGIPMNTEAFF
>TRBJ2-3|TRBV2|.|.
TGTGCCAGCGTCGGCCTTCTTAGCACAGATACGCAGTATTTT
CASVGLLSTDTQYF
>TRBJ2-7|TRBV29-1|many|.
TGCAGCGTTGAGGGGAGATTCTCCTACGAGCAGTACTTC
CSVEGRFSYEQYF